Included here is one T cell receptor beta chain sequence, with context. Its antigen is unknown. The data were taken from a study of cytomegalovirus exposure and HLA in healthy donors. The study, taken as a whole, reports: An Asian-associated ancestry cluster reportedly showed fewer N-insertions than the approximately 620-donor mean in a later analysis.

Germline V gene data show CDR1 as MNHNS and CDR2 as SASEGT. V trimming: 9 bases; J trimming: 8 bases; junction bases outside the gene matches: 10. The CDR3 sequence is 14 residues long. PCR employed 60 Vbeta and 13 Jbeta primers. Clones were read by immunoSEQ multiplex PCR, and TCRdb kept only the in-frame ones, dropping some. The data hold about 160,000 clones, with around 77% observed a single time. The source of this sequence is a man aged 45 to 65 in good health and CMV-seropositive. Sequencing was performed on PBMCs. The chain couples TRBV6-1 to TRBJ1-4, with 9 bases aligning to TRBD1. In DNA, the CDR3 is TGTGCCAGTGGCATGACAGGGGGACGGGAAAAACTGTTTTTT. Residues: CASGMTGGREKLFF.